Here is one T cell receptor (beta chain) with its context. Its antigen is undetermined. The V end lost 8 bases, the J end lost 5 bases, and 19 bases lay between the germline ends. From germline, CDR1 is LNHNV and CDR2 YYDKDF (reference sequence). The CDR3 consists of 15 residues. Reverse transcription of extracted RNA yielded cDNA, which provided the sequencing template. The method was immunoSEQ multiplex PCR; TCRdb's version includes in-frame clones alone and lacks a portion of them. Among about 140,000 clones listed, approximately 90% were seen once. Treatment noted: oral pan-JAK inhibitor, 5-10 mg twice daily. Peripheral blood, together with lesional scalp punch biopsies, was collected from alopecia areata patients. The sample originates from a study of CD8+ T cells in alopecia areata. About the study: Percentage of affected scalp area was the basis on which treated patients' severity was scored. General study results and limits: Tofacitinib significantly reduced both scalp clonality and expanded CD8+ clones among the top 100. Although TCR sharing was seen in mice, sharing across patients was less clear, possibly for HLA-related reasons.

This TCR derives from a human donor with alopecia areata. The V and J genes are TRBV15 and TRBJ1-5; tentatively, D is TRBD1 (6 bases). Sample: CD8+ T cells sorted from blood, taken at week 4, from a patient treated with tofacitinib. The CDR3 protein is CATDNRDKWDQPQHF. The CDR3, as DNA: TGTGCCACCGATAACCGGGACAAATGGGATCAGCCCCAGCATTTT.